These 7 T cell receptor beta chains originate from one sample sequenced in a study of cytotoxic CD8 clonotypes in ibrutinib-treated CLL. The repertoire was sequenced with immunoSEQ multiplex PCR; TCRdb's copy has only in-frame clones and lacks some. The data hold 50,000 or so clones, with around four fifths observed a single time. Sequenced here: PBMCs, sampled after 24 months of ibrutinib treatment. The receptors were gathered from a human donor with chronic lymphocytic leukemia.

The chain employs TRBV19 and TRBJ2-1, with 8 bases lining up with TRBD1. In germline, CDR1 is LNHDA, CDR2 SQIVND (reference sequence). Trimming at V came to 7 bases and at J to 8 bases, leaving 10 bases not matched to a gene. The CDR3 totals 14 residues. The CDR3 loop reads CASNDRGIEYEQFF. CDR3 DNA: TGTGCCAGTAACGACAGGGGAATCGAATATGAGCAGTTCTTC.

This chain joins TRBV4-2 and TRBJ2-2, with D perhaps being TRBD1 or TRBD2 (5 bases each). V lost 3 bases to trimming and J lost 5 bases, with 22 bases between them. The CDR3 has 18 residues. From germline, CDR1 is LGHNA and CDR2 YNFKEQ. DNA for the CDR3: TGTGCCAGCAGCCACCCCCCCTCCCAACCAGAGGGGACCGGGGAGCTGTTTTTT. It specifies CASSHPPSQPEGTGELFF.

The CDR3 loop reads CASSLTGGKDQPQHF. Written as DNA, the CDR3 is TGTGCCAGCAGCCTAACAGGGGGTAAAGATCAGCCCCAGCATTTT. V usage is TRBV7-2 and J usage is TRBJ1-5; 8 bases are shared with TRBD1. Germline V CDR1 and CDR2: SGHTA, FQGNSA. CDR3 length equals 15 residues. J gave up 5 bases and V 5 bases, and 8 bases lay outside the gene matches.

This rearrangement joins TRBV9 to TRBJ1-2; D uncertain. Trimming left V 3 bases short and J 8 bases short, with 8 bases between. The CDR3 is made up of 11 amino acids. Per germline, CDR1 SGDLS and CDR2 YYNGEE. The CDR3 here is CASSAPAGYTF. CDR3 nucleotides: TGTGCCAGCAGCGCCCCGGCGGGCTACACCTTC. The complete variable domain, with remaining parts taken from reference TRBV9 and TRBJ1-2, reads DSGVTQTPKHLITATGQRVTLRCSPRSGDLSVYWYQQSLDQGLQFLIQYYNGEERAKGNILERFSAQQFPDLHSELNLSSLELGDSALYFCASSAPAGYTFGSGTRLTVV.

The rearrangement links TRBV18 to TRBJ1-5; no firm D call. Germline CDR1 is KGHSH and CDR2 is LQKENI. This CDR3 is built from 13 residues. V lost 5 bases and J lost 2, with 7 bases in between. The CDR3 DNA sequence: TGTGCCAGCTCAGAAAACGGCAATCAGCCCCAGCATTTT. It is translated as CASSENGNQPQHF.

The chain recombines TRBV28 with TRBJ1-1; D is undetermined. Germline values: CDR1 MDHEN, CDR2 SYDVKM. The CDR3 runs 11 residues. V was cut by 8 bases and J by 1 base, with 5 bases left in between. CDR3 sequence: CASVGNTEAFF. The CDR3 DNA reads TGTGCCAGCGTGGGGAACACTGAAGCTTTCTTT.

The gene calls are TRBV30 and TRBJ1-3; D is unclear. Per the germline V gene, CDR1 is GTSNPN and CDR2 is SVGIG (reference sequence). Trimming took off 5 bases at V and 3 bases at J, with 20 bases between the two ends. The CDR3 runs to 16 residues. The CDR3 reads CAWQTNSQVGGNTIYF. The CDR3 nucleotides read TGTGCCTGGCAAACTAACAGTCAAGTTGGTGGAAACACCATATATTTT.